This T cell receptor beta chain is drawn from a study of blood T cell repertoires in COVID-19. Trimming removed 1 base from V and 3 bases from J, with 4 bases in between. The CDR3 is 12 residues long. Germline values: CDR1 KGHSH, CDR2 LQKENI. Produced via immunoSEQ multiplex PCR; TCRdb's table is partial and in-frame only. The sample shows about 200,000 clones, about 92% of them seen only once. Material: peripheral blood. The chain carries TRBV18 and TRBJ2-7; the D is unclear. This sequence originates from a young man with acute or convalescent COVID-19. The CDR3 sequence: CASSPHLYEQYF. For the CDR3, the DNA is TGTGCCAGCTCACCACATCTCTACGAGCAGTACTTC.